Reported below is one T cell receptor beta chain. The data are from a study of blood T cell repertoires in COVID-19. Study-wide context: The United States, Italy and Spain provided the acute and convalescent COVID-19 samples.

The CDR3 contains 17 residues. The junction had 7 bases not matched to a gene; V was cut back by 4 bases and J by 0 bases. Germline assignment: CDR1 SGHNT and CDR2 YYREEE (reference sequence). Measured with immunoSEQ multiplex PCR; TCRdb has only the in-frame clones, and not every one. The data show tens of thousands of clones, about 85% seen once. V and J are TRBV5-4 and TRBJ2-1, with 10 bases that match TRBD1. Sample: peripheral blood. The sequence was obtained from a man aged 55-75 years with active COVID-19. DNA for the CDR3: TGTGCCAGCAGCGCCGGGACAGGGGCCTACTCCTACAATGAGCAGTTCTTC. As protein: CASSAGTGAYSYNEQFF.